This T cell receptor beta chain was captured in a study of cytomegalovirus exposure and HLA in healthy donors (dated by TCRdb to 2016 to 2017). General notes on the study: According to a later analysis, the roughly 130 validation repertoires were produced on the same platform as the roughly 720 repertoires of the first cohort. The study combined high-throughput TCR immunosequencing, statistical association of individual TCRs with disease status, and machine learning to predict cytomegalovirus infection status. The aim of the study was to test whether cataloging public T cell receptors could identify signatures of past pathogen exposure. A separate validation cohort of 100 to 150 different subjects was used in addition to the roughly 640-subject first cohort. Overall study outcomes, separate from this receptor: The classifier was reported to diagnose cytomegalovirus status with high specificity and sensitivity in both the original and validation cohorts. A total of 164 TCR beta chains were listed by the study as associated with cytomegalovirus. Most TCR sequences were seen in very few donors, while some public TCRs were found in many individuals. In a later analysis, TCRs clustered in the first cohort were found to also tend to co-occur in the 120 validation repertoires, with 90% to 95% of cluster scores above 0. A later analysis had no HLA typing for the validation cohort, so co-occurrence there was scored across all 110 or so repertoires. Three of the identified cytomegalovirus-associated TCR beta chains were confirmed in vitro to be specific for cytomegalovirus antigens. It was suggested by the authors that the approach could potentially be generalized to other disease states and immunological phenotypes.

From V the trimming removes 5 bases and from J it removes 1 base, while the gene matches leave 6 bases of the junction unaccounted for. Based on the germline V gene, the CDR1 and CDR2 sequences are SGHVS and FQNEAQ. Including the terminal cysteine and phenylalanine, the CDR3 comprises 16 residues. CDR3 DNA only is kept here, 48 bases in frame from base 1. Preparation of the library involved the immunoSEQ multiplex PCR assay. On the study's bioinformatics: A statistical classification framework was developed to diagnose cytomegalovirus status using the catalog of TCR beta chain sequences. TCRdb retrieved this table from immuneACCESS and kept in-frame rearrangements only. Not all clones are present; in checked studies, unresolved V genes account for under half, and no reason is known for the remainder. Clonal size and the V and J genes are those of that table, whereas D and trimming came from the DNA. Counted in this sample were around 130,000 clones; 70% to 90% of them appeared once. The ten largest clones represent roughly 2% of the sample.

Donors formed part of the validation cohort, which comprised 120 subjects and was distinct from the first cohort of under 750 subjects. A remark on this clone: Its antigen remains undetermined. Base qualities are not recorded, but no much larger clone differs from it by a single base.

The sample taken for sequencing was PBMCs. The receptor chain draws on TRBV7-8 and TRBJ2-3; 10 central bases correspond to TRBD2. The TCR was taken from a young woman in good health and CMV-seronegative. The DNA sequence is as follows: TGTGCCAGCAGCGACCCCCTAGCGGGGGGCACAGATACGCAGTATTTT. The resulting protein is CASSDPLAGGTDTQYF.